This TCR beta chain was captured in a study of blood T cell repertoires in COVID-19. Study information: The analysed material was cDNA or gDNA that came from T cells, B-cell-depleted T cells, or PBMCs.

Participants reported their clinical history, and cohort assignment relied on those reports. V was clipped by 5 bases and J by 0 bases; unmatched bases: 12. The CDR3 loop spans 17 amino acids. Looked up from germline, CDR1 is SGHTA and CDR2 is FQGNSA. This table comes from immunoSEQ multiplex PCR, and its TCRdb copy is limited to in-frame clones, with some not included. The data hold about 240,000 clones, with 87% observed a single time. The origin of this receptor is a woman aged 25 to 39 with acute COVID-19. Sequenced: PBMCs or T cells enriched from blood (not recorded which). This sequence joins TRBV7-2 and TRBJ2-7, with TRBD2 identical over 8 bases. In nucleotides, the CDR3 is TGTGCCAGCAGCGTAAGGGGAAAGCGGGGGAGCTCCTACGAGCAGTACTTC. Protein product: CASSVRGKRGSSYEQYF.